This T cell receptor beta chain was documented in a study of shared T cell receptors in the human thymus. Method: immunoSEQ multiplex PCR; TCRdb's copy keeps in-frame clones and lacks some. This table has about 400,000 clones, around 93% appearing once. The length of the CDR3 is 11 residues. CDR1 is MNHNS and CDR2 is SASEGT in the germline V gene. Trimming took off 8 bases at V and 2 bases at J, with 7 bases between the two ends. The receptor was isolated from a human donor. The sequenced sample was thymocytes. The chain couples TRBV6-1 to TRBJ2-7; D gene uncertain. CDR3 coding DNA: TGTGCCAGCCGCTACACCTACGAGCAGTACTTC. It is translated as CASRYTYEQYF.